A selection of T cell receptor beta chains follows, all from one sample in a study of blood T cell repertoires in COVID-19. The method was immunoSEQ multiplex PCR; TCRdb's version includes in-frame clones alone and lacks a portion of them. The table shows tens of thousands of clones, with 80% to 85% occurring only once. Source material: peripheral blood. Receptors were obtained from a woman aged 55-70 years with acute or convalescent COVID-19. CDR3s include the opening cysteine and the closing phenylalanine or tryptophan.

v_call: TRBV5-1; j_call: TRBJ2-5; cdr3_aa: CASSSGTSGGQTQYF
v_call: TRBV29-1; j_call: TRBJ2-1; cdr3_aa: CSVEDFRGSNNEQFF
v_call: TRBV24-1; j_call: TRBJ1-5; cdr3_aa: CATTQVGGTDQPQHF
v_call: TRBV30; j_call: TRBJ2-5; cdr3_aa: CAWSPWVAGAYQETQYF
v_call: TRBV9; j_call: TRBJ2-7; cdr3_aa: CASSLRGEQRYEQYF
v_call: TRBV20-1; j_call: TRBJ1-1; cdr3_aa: CSAEGATEAFF
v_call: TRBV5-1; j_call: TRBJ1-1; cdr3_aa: CASSSQGHLNTEAFF
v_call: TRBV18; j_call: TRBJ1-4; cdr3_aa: CASSLKGRNEKLFF
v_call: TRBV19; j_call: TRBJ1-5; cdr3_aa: CASSEQQGSGNQPQHF
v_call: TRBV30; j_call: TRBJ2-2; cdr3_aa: CAWTRGGAGTGELFF